This entry concerns a single T cell receptor beta chain. The entry originates in a study of T cell changes during pregnancy in multiple sclerosis. The V end was cut by 4 bases, the J end by 7 bases, with 14 bases between. This CDR3 has 13 amino acids. Germline V gene data show CDR1 as SGHDT and CDR2 as YYEEEE. TCRdb's copy holds only in-frame clones and misses some; the assay was immunoSEQ multiplex PCR. This table holds about 21,000 clones, 85% to 95% found once. The chain has TRBV5-6 and TRBJ1-2; D is possibly TRBD1 (6 bases). The sequences come from CD4+ T cells from peripheral blood mononuclear cells, collected in the third trimester of pregnancy. The source of this sequence is a female donor with multiple sclerosis, enrolled in a pregnancy study. The CDR3 reads CASSRRQGPGYTF. The CDR3 region has the DNA TGTGCCAGCAGCCGGCGGCAGGGGCCTGGCTACACCTTC.